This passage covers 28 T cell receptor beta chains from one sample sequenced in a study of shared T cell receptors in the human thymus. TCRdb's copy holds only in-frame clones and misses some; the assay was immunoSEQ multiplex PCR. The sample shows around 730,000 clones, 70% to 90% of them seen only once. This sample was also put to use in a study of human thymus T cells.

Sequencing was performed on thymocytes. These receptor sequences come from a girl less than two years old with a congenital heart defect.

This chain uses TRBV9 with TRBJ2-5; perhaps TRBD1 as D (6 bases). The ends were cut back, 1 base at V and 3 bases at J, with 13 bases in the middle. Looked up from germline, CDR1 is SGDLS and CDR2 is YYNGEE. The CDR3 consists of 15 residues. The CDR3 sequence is CASSVRTDKEETQYF. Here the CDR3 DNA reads TGTGCCAGCAGCGTACGGACAGATAAAGAAGAGACCCAGTACTTC.

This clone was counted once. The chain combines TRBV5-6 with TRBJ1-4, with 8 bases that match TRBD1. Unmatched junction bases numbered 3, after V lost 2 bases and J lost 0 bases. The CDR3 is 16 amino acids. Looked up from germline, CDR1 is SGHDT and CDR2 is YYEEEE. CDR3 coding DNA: TGTGCCAGCAGCTTAGGACAGGGAACAACTAATGAAAAACTGTTTTTT. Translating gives CASSLGQGTTNEKLFF.

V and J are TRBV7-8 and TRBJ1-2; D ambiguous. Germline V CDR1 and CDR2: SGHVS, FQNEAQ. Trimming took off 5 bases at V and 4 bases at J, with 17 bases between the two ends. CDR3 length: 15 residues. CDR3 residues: CASSNVPGLIYGYTF. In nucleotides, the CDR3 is TGTGCCAGCAGCAATGTGCCGGGTCTCATCTATGGCTACACCTTC.

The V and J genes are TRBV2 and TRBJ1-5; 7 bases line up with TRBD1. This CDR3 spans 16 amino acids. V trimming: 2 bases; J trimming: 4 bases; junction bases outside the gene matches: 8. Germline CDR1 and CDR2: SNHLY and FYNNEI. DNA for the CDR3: TGTGCCAGCAGTGAATGGTCAGGGGGTTGGAATCAGCCCCAGCATTTT. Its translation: CASSEWSGGWNQPQHF.

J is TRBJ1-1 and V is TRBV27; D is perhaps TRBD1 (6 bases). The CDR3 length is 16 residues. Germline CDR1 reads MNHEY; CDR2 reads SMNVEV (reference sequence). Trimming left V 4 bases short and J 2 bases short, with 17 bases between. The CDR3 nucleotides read TGTGCCAGCAGTTCTATATCCCGGGACATTAACACTGAAGCTTTCTTT. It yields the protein CASSSISRDINTEAFF.

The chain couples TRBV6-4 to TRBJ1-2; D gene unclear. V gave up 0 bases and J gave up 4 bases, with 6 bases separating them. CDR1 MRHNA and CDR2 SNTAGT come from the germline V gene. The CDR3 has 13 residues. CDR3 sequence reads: CASSDSGSYGYTF. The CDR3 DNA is TGTGCCAGCAGTGACTCGGGCAGCTATGGCTACACCTTC.

The CDR3 sequence: CASSEGARDEKLFF. CDR3 nucleotides: TGTGCCAGCAGTGAGGGGGCGCGTGATGAAAAACTGTTTTTT. V usage is TRBV9 and J usage is TRBJ1-4, with TRBD1 matching 7 bases. This CDR3 has 14 residues. From germline, CDR1 is SGDLS and CDR2 YYNGEE. With V trimmed by 5 bases and J by 6 bases, 7 bases remained unmatched. Supplemented by reference TRBV9 and TRBJ1-4, the full variable domain reads DSGVTQTPKHLITATGQRVTLRCSPRSGDLSVYWYQQSLDQGLQFLIQYYNGEERAKGNILERFSAQQFPDLHSELNLSSLELGDSALYFCASSEGARDEKLFFGSGTQLSVL.

CDR3 nucleotide sequence: TGTGCCAGCAGCTTTAGCGGGGGGACCTACGAGCAGTACTTC. Translating it yields CASSFSGGTYEQYF. The V and J genes are TRBV7-2 and TRBJ2-7; 10 bases match TRBD2. V lost 3 bases, J lost 2 bases, and 1 base stayed unmatched. The CDR3 has 14 residues. CDR1 is SGHTA, CDR2 FQGNSA, per germline.

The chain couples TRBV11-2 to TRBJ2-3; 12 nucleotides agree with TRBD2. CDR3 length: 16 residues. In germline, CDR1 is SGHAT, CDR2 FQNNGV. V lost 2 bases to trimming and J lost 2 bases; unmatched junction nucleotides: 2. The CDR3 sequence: CASSLLAGGTTDTQYF. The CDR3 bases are TGTGCCAGCAGCTTACTAGCGGGGGGGACCACAGATACGCAGTATTTT.

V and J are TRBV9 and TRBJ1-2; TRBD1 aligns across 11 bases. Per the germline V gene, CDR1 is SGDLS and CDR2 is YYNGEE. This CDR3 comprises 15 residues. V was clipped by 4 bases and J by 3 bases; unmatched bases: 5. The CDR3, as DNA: TGTGCCAGCAGCCTGGGGACAGGGGGGGACTATGGCTACACCTTC. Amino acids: CASSLGTGGDYGYTF.

CDR3 region: CASSPGLHPLISGNTIYF. CDR3 DNA sequence: TGTGCCAGCAGTCCGGGACTACACCCCCTGATCTCTGGAAACACCATATATTTT. The chain links TRBV9 to TRBJ1-3; a possible D gene is TRBD1 (5 bases). The germline V gene has CDR1 SGDLS and CDR2 YYNGEE. Trimming pared 5 bases from V and 0 bases from J, leaving 21 bases between. The CDR3 covers 18 residues.

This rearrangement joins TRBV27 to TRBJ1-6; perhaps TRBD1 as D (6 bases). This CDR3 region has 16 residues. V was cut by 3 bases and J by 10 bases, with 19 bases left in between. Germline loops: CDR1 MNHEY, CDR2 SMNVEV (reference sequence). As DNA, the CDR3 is TGTGCCAGCAGTTTCCCGCGTCCAGGGGTAAGGTCACCCCTCCACTTT. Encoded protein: CASSFPRPGVRSPLHF.

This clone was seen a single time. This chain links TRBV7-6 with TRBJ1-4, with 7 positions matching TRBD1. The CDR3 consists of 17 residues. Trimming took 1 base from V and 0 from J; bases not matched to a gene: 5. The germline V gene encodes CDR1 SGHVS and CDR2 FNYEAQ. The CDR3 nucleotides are TGTGCCAGCAGCTTAGGGGGCAGGGGGGCAACTAATGAAAAACTGTTTTTT. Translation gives CASSLGGRGATNEKLFF.

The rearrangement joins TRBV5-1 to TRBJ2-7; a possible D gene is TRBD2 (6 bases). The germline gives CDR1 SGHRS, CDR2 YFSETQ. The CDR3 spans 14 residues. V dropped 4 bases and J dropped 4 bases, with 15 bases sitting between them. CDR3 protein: CASSAGGVSYEQYF. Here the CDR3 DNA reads TGCGCCAGCAGCGCGGGCGGGGTTTCTTACGAGCAGTACTTC.

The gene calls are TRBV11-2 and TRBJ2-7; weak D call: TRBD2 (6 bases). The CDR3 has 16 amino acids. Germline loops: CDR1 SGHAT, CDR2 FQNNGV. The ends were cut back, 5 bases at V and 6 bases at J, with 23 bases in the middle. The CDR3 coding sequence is TGTGCCAGCAGCCCAAATCGGAGGGGCTCTACTCGCGAGCAGTACTTC. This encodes CASSPNRRGSTREQYF.

The CDR3: CASSVKGGAHNEQFF. CDR3 DNA: TGTGCCAGCTCAGTCAAGGGGGGGGCCCACAATGAGCAGTTCTTC. This chain links TRBV18 with TRBJ2-1, with D perhaps TRBD2 (7 bases). Per the germline V gene, CDR1 is KGHSH and CDR2 is LQKENI. Trimming took 5 bases from V and 5 from J, leaving 16 bases between them. This CDR3 spans 15 amino acids.

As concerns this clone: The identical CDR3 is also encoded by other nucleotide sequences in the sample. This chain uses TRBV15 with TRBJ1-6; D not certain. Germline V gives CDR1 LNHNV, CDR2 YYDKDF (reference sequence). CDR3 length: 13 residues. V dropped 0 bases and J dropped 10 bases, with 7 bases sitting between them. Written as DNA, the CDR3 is TGTGCCACCAGCAGAGAGAGTTTCTCACCCCTCCACTTT. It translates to CATSRESFSPLHF.

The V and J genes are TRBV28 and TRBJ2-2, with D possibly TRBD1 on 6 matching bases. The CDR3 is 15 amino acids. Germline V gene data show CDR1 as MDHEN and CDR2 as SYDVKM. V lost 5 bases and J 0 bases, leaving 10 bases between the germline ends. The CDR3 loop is CASSIDRSNTGELFF. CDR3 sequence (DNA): TGTGCCAGCAGTATTGACAGGTCGAACACCGGGGAGCTGTTTTTT.

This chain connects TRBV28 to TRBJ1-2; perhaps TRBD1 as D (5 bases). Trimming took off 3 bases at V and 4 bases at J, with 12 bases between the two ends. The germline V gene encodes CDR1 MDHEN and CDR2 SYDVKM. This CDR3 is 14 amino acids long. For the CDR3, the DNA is TGTGCCAGCAGTTTTTCGGGGGGACGCTATGGCTACACCTTC. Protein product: CASSFSGGRYGYTF.

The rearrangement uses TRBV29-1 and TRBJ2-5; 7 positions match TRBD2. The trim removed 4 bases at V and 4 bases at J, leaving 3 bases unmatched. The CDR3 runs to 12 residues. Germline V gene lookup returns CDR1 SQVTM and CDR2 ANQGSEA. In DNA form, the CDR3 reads TGCAGCGTTGGGAGGGAGGGAGAGACCCAGTACTTC. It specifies CSVGREGETQYF.

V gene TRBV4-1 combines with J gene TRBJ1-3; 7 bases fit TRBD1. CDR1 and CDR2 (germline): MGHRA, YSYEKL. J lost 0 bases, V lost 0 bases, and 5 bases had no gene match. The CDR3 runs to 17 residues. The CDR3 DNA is TGCGCCAGCAGCCAAGAAGCGCCAGGGGGCTCTGGAAACACCATATATTTT. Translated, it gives CASSQEAPGGSGNTIYF.

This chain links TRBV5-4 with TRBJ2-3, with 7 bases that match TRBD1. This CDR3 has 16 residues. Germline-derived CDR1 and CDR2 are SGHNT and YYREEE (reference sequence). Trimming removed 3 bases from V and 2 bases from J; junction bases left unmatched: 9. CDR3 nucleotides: TGTGCCAGCAGCTCCTTTACGGGACAGCCCACAGATACGCAGTATTTT. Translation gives CASSSFTGQPTDTQYF.

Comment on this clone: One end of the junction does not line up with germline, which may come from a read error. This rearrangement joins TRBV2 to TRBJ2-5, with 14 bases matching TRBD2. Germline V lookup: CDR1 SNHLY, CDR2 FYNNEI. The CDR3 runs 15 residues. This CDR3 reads CASRRVGLAGEGQNF. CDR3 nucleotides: TGTGCCAGCCGCCGCGTGGGACTAGCGGGGGAAGGGCAGAACTTC.

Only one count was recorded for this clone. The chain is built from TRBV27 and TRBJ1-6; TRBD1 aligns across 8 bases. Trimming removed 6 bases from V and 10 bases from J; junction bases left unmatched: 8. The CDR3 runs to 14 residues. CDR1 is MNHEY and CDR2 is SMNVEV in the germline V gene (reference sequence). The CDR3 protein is CASSRGQVDSPLHF. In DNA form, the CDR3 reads TGTGCCAGCAGCCGGGGACAGGTAGACTCACCCCTCCACTTT.

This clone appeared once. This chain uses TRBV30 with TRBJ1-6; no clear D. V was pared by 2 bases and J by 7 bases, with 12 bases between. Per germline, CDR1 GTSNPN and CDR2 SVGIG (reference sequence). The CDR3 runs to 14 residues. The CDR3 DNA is TGTGCCTGGAGTTGCGGGCAGGAAAATTCACCCCTCCACTTT. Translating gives CAWSCGQENSPLHF.

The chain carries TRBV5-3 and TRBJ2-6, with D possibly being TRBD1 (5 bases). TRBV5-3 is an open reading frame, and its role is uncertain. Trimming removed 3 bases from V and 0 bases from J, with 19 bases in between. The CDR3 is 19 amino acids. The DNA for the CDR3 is TGTGCCAGAAGCTCCCTCACCGACAGCACCGTCTCTGGGGCCAACGTCCTGACTTTC. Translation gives CARSSLTDSTVSGANVLTF.

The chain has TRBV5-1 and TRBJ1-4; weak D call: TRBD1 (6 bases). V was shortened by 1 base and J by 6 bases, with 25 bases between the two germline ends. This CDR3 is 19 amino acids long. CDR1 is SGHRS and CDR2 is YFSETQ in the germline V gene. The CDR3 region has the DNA TGCGCCAGCAGCTTGAAGGTCCACAGGGCGATTCCAGGGGATGAAAAACTGTTTTTT. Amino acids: CASSLKVHRAIPGDEKLFF.

The CDR3 DNA reads as TGCAGCGTTGAAGGGGACAGGGCCCCACCTCGGGTGACCCAGTACTTC. Its translation: CSVEGDRAPPRVTQYF. This rearrangement joins TRBV29-1 to TRBJ2-5; 9 nucleotides align to TRBD1. This CDR3 is 16 amino acids long. Per the germline V gene, CDR1 is SQVTM and CDR2 is ANQGSEA. V was clipped by 1 base and J by 7 bases; unmatched bases: 13.